This record looks at one T cell receptor beta chain sequence and its context. Its binding antigen is unknown. No quality values exist for individual bases; no much larger clone is one base distant. The sample has other DNA sequences that encode this CDR3 too. The study evaluated CTLA-4 blockade (ipilimumab) given together with focal radiation therapy in patients who had chemo-refractory metastatic non-small-cell lung cancer. Library generation was performed with the immunoSEQ multiplex PCR assay. Sourced from immuneACCESS, this table was stored by TCRdb with only in-frame sequences that have V and J called. A share of the clones is absent; for the studies checked, an unresolved V gene accounts for under half, and the remainder has no known explanation. The sample data list more than 100,000 clones, and approximately 90% of these were observed just once. The ten largest clones capture just under 7% of the sample.

This sample was included in a study of radiotherapy plus CTLA-4 blockade in lung cancer (dated by TCRdb to the late 2010s). For context, the study as a whole: Objective responses were observed in 18% of enrolled patients, and disease control was achieved in approximately 32%. What the study reported, not specific to this receptor: After treatment with radiotherapy and ipilimumab, TCR clones that came from tumors expanded in the peripheral blood. The strongest predictors of response, as reported, were early dynamic changes in blood T cell clones along with a rise in serum interferon-beta after radiation.

The material sequenced was peripheral blood, taken from a patient treated with radiotherapy plus ipilimumab. The sequence derives from a human donor with non-small cell lung cancer that progressed on radiotherapy plus ipilimumab.

This receptor has the CDR3 CASSPLDHTDTQYF. Here is the DNA: TGTGCCAGCTCACCATTGGACCACACAGATACGCAGTATTTT. The V and J segments used are TRBV18 and TRBJ2-3; there is no confident call for the D gene. CDR1 and CDR2, looked up from the germline V gene, are KGHSH and LQKENI. The CDR3 contains 14 residues, cysteine and phenylalanine counted. Only the CDR3 DNA stays, 42 bases, in frame from base 1. V is cut by 2 bases and J by 2 bases, and the space between the germline ends is 8 bases.